A single sample is the source of the 30 T cell receptor beta chains below, sequenced in a study of T cell responses to AZD1222 COVID-19 vaccine. Data came from immunoSEQ multiplex PCR; TCRdb stores just in-frame clones and leaves some out. Here the sample spans 240,000 or so clones, over 85% being singletons. Sequenced here: peripheral blood, sampled on day 0 of AZD1222 vaccination. These receptors were taken from an adult in good health.

The rearrangement uses TRBV5-4 and TRBJ2-3, with 8 bases fitting TRBD1. With V trimmed by 3 bases and J by 0 bases, 0 bases remained unmatched. Germline V gene lookup returns CDR1 SGHNT and CDR2 YYREEE (reference sequence). CDR3 length: 14 amino acids. CDR3 nucleotides: TGTGCCAGCAGCTACAGGGGGAGCACAGATACGCAGTATTTT. It encodes CASSYRGSTDTQYF.

The chain employs TRBV3-1 (or the pseudogene TRBV3-2) and TRBJ2-5; D uncertain. V gave up 1 base and J gave up 1 base, with 10 bases separating them. Germline V CDR1 and CDR2: LGHDT, YNNKEL (reference sequence). The CDR3 sequence is 15 residues long. CDR3 DNA: TGTGCCAGCAGCCAAGGGTGGGCCCTCCAAGAGACCCAGTACTTC. Translated: CASSQGWALQETQYF.

There are a few counts of this clone. V usage is TRBV4-1 and J usage is TRBJ2-5, with D perhaps TRBD2 (6 bases). The CDR3 is 14 amino acids. Per the germline V gene, CDR1 is MGHRA and CDR2 is YSYEKL. V dropped 4 bases and J dropped 4 bases, with 13 bases sitting between them. This CDR3 reads CASSRVSGLETQYF. CDR3 DNA sequence: TGCGCCAGCAGCCGGGTTAGCGGCCTAGAGACCCAGTACTTC.

The rearrangement uses TRBV5-4 and TRBJ2-1; TRBD2 matches at 7 bases. V lost 4 bases and J lost 1; bases outside the gene matches: 8. This CDR3 contains 16 residues. Germline CDR1 SGHNT, CDR2 YYREEE (reference sequence). The CDR3 nucleotides are TGTGCCAGCAGCCCCCTCGCGGGGGATTCCTACAATGAGCAGTTCTTC. Protein product: CASSPLAGDSYNEQFF.

This chain connects TRBV7-9 to TRBJ2-1; the D is unclear. This CDR3 contains 12 residues. Germline CDR1 SEHNR, CDR2 FQNEAQ (reference sequence). V was shortened by 8 bases and J by 7 bases, with 12 bases between the two germline ends. The CDR3 protein is CASSGATNEQFF. CDR3 DNA sequence: TGTGCCAGCTCCGGAGCGACAAATGAGCAGTTCTTC.

This chain uses TRBV3-1 (or the pseudogene TRBV3-2) with TRBJ1-6, with 9 bases matching TRBD1. Per germline, CDR1 LGHDT and CDR2 YNNKEL (reference sequence). V lost 3 bases and J lost 4; bases outside the gene matches: 4. The CDR3 sequence is 16 residues long. The CDR3 DNA reads as TGTGCCAGCAGCCAGAGGACAGGGGAGTATAATTCACCCCTCCACTTT. Its protein product is CASSQRTGEYNSPLHF.

This chain joins TRBV5-5 and TRBJ1-2; D unclear. The V gene's germline CDR1 is SGHKS and CDR2 YYEKEE (reference sequence). V lost 2 bases and J lost 2, with 13 bases in between. This CDR3 has 15 amino acids. The CDR3 DNA sequence: TGTGCCAGCAGCTTATATTACACACGGAACTATGGCTACACCTTC. Residues: CASSLYYTRNYGYTF.

This clone was recorded once. CDR3: CASSLASSGRETQYF. CDR3 nucleotides: TGCGCCAGCAGCTTGGCCTCTAGCGGTCGGGAGACCCAGTACTTC. The chain couples TRBV5-1 to TRBJ2-5; 7 nucleotides match TRBD2. Trimming at V came to 0 bases and at J to 5 bases, leaving 7 bases not matched to a gene. CDR3 length: 15 amino acids. From germline, CDR1 is SGHRS and CDR2 YFSETQ.

The chain is built from TRBV9 and TRBJ2-1; 10 nucleotides match TRBD2. Trimming took 0 bases from V and 8 from J; bases not matched to a gene: 8. The CDR3 spans 16 residues. CDR1 is SGDLS, CDR2 YYNGEE, per germline. The CDR3 region is CASSVGLAGISDEQFF. The CDR3 coding sequence is TGTGCCAGCAGCGTAGGACTAGCGGGCATTAGTGATGAGCAGTTCTTC. Full variable domain (outside the CDR3, taken from reference TRBV9 and TRBJ2-1): DSGVTQTPKHLITATGQRVTLRCSPRSGDLSVYWYQQSLDQGLQFLIQYYNGEERAKGNILERFSAQQFPDLHSELNLSSLELGDSALYFCASSVGLAGISDEQFFGPGTRLTVL.

V and J are TRBV4-3 and TRBJ2-6; 7 nucleotides line up with TRBD2. The CDR3 totals 22 residues. V was pared by 1 base and J by 0 bases, with 18 bases of the junction left unmatched. Per germline, CDR1 LGHNA and CDR2 YSLEER. The CDR3 DNA sequence: TGCGCCAGCAGCCAAGCCCTGTGGGGGAGGGGCCGCGGTACCTCTGGGGCCAACGTCCTGACTTTC. It codes for CASSQALWGRGRGTSGANVLTF.

The chain links TRBV21-1 to TRBJ1-3. TRBV21-1 is a documented pseudogene. The CDR3 consists of 21 residues. The DNA for the CDR3 is TGTGCCAGCAGCAAAGGTGGACTATCAAAAGAGGACCGTCGCTCTGGAAACACCATATATTTT. It translates to CASSKGGLSKEDRRSGNTIYF.

The V gene is TRBV6-6, the J gene TRBJ2-1; TRBD2 matches 7 bases. The V gene's germline CDR1 is MNHNY and CDR2 SVGAGI (reference sequence). The CDR3 has 15 amino acids. Trimming cost V 2 bases and J 10 bases; bases outside gene matches: 11. The CDR3 DNA sequence: TGTGCCAGCAGTTACCCAGACCTAGCGGTCGAGGAGCAGTTCTTC. Translating gives CASSYPDLAVEEQFF.

V is TRBV10-1 and J is TRBJ1-5, with D unclear. Trimming left V 5 bases short and J 3 bases short, with 11 bases between. Germline CDR1 WNHNN, CDR2 SYGVQD (reference sequence). This CDR3 is built from 14 residues. CDR3 sequence reads: CASSPASHNQPQHF. The CDR3 DNA reads as TGCGCCAGCAGTCCAGCCTCCCACAATCAGCCCCAGCATTTT.

This sequence joins TRBV2 and TRBJ1-4; weak D call: TRBD1 (6 bases). The CDR3 length is 15 residues. The V end was cut by 4 bases, the J end by 4 bases, with 13 bases between. The germline CDR1 and CDR2 sequences are SNHLY and FYNNEI. CDR3 DNA sequence: TGTGCCAGCAGTGCGGGGGGCGAGGTTAATGAAAAACTGTTTTTT. Encoded protein: CASSAGGEVNEKLFF.

The chain recombines TRBV18 with TRBJ1-5, with TRBD1 as a possible D gene (5 bases). V was clipped by 4 bases and J by 11 bases, with 15 bases between them. The CDR3 extends over 13 amino acids. Looked up from germline, CDR1 is KGHSH and CDR2 is LQKENI. CDR3 coding DNA: TGTGCCAGCTCACTAGAGGGACCCGAGACCCAGCATTTT. This sequence encodes CASSLEGPETQHF.

The V call is TRBV7-9, the J call TRBJ2-2; D not certain. Deletions cut 5 bases from V and 8 bases from J, with 6 bases between. The CDR3 is made up of 11 amino acids. CDR1 is SEHNR and CDR2 is FQNEAQ in the germline V gene (reference sequence). The CDR3 protein is CASSKAGELFF. As DNA, the CDR3 is TGTGCCAGCAGCAAGGCTGGGGAGCTGTTTTTT.

The gene calls are TRBV10-3 and TRBJ2-2; 9 nucleotides agree with TRBD1. V lost 10 bases to trimming and J lost 5 bases; unmatched junction nucleotides: 8. This CDR3 has 14 residues. CDR1 is ENHRY and CDR2 is SYGVKD in the germline V gene. The CDR3 loop is CATEGTGQTGELFF. As DNA, the CDR3 is TGTGCCACGGAGGGGACAGGGCAGACCGGGGAGCTGTTTTTT.

The rearrangement joins TRBV5-3 to TRBJ2-6; D call uncertain. TRBV5-3 is recorded as an ORF, its role being uncertain. V gave up 3 bases and J gave up 0 bases, with 7 bases separating them. The CDR3 is 15 amino acids. This CDR3 reads CARSSVSSGANVLTF. The CDR3 nucleotides read TGTGCCAGAAGCTCGGTTTCCTCTGGGGCCAACGTCCTGACTTTC.

The V gene is TRBV19, the J gene TRBJ1-5; a possible D gene is TRBD1 (5 bases). V was cut by 3 bases and J by 9 bases, with 21 bases left in between. The CDR3 has 16 amino acids. Germline V gene lookup returns CDR1 LNHDA and CDR2 SQIVND (reference sequence). The CDR3 nucleotides are TGTGCCAGTAGTATCTACGAGGGAGCAGGGTTTGCGCCCCAGCATTTT. Translation gives CASSIYEGAGFAPQHF. Full variable domain (rest looked up from reference TRBV19 and TRBJ1-5): DGGITQSPKYLFRKEGQNVTLSCEQNLNHDAMYWYRQDPGQGLRLIYYSQIVNDFQKGDIAEGYSVSREKKESFPLTVTSAQKNPTAFYLCASSIYEGAGFAPQHFGDGTRLSIL.

This chain uses TRBV15 with TRBJ1-2; D gene uncertain. The germline V and J ends were trimmed by 1 base and 4 bases, with 7 bases remaining between them. The CDR3 extends over 13 amino acids. Germline-derived CDR1 and CDR2 are LNHNV and YYDKDF (reference sequence). CDR3 sequence reads: CATSRVVGYGYTF. The CDR3 DNA follows: TGTGCCACCAGCAGAGTGGTAGGCTATGGCTACACCTTC.

V and J are TRBV28 and TRBJ2-1; 7 bases align to TRBD1. The CDR3 contains 16 residues. The trim removed 5 bases at V and 7 bases at J, leaving 14 bases unmatched. Germline values: CDR1 MDHEN, CDR2 SYDVKM. This CDR3 reads CASSRPTGRFGNEQFF. CDR3 DNA sequence: TGTGCCAGCAGTCGACCGACAGGGCGCTTTGGGAATGAGCAGTTCTTC.

The chain is built from TRBV29-1 and TRBJ2-2; D is tentatively TRBD1 or TRBD2 (5 bases each). V was shortened by 6 bases and J by 8 bases, with 25 bases between the two germline ends. The length of the CDR3 is 16 residues. The germline gives CDR1 SQVTM, CDR2 ANQGSEA. The CDR3 nucleotides read TGCAGCGTCTTGATGGGGGTTGGGCCCGGGTCGGGGGAGCTGTTTTTT. Translating it yields CSVLMGVGPGSGELFF.

The gene calls are TRBV6-2 or TRBV6-3 and TRBJ2-1; a weak D match, TRBD2 (7 bases). The V end lost 0 bases, the J end lost 8 bases, and 17 bases lay between the germline ends. The CDR3 length is 16 residues. CDR1 is MNHEY and CDR2 is SVGEGT in the germline V gene. The CDR3 DNA follows: TGTGCCAGCAGTTACTCTGGGACATTCGGGAGGCATGAGCAGTTCTTC. Protein product: CASSYSGTFGRHEQFF.

The J gene is TRBJ2-5, the V gene TRBV6-2 or TRBV6-3, with TRBD1 as a possible D gene (6 bases). This CDR3 has 13 residues. The V gene lost 5 bases and the J gene lost 2 bases, with 9 bases spanning the gap. Germline CDR1 reads MNHEY; CDR2 reads SVGEGT. The CDR3 DNA sequence: TGTGCCAGCAGTAGGGACACTCAAGAGACCCAGTACTTC. Translation: CASSRDTQETQYF.

The chain is built from TRBV3-1 (or the pseudogene TRBV3-2) and TRBJ1-2, with 11 bases matching TRBD1. This CDR3 region has 16 residues. With V trimmed by 4 bases and J by 4 bases, 8 bases remained unmatched. Germline CDR1 LGHDT, CDR2 YNNKEL (reference sequence). CDR3 DNA: TGTGCCAGCAGCCCTCCCGGGACAGGGGGGTCCTATGGCTACACCTTC. This translates into CASSPPGTGGSYGYTF.

V usage is TRBV20-1 and J usage is TRBJ2-7, with D possibly TRBD2 on 5 matching bases. CDR1 and CDR2 from the germline V gene are DFQATT and SNEGSKA (reference sequence). This CDR3 has 14 residues. The V end lost 3 bases, the J end lost 7 bases, and 19 bases lay between the germline ends. CDR3 DNA sequence: TGCAGTGCTAGTGGGATTTCTAGCTCTTGGGAGCAGTACTTC. It translates to CSASGISSSWEQYF.

This chain joins TRBV2 and TRBJ2-4; no clear D gene. V lost 6 bases to trimming and J lost 8 bases, with 8 bases between them. The germline V gene has CDR1 SNHLY and CDR2 FYNNEI. The CDR3 has 11 amino acids. CDR3 coding DNA: TGTGCCAGCAGAGACTGGGACATTCAGTACTTC. Translation: CASRDWDIQYF.

The rearrangement uses TRBV5-1 and TRBJ2-1, with TRBD1 matching over 8 bases. CDR1 and CDR2 (germline): SGHRS, YFSETQ. Trimming at V came to 4 bases and at J to 9 bases, leaving 9 bases not matched to a gene. The CDR3 is made up of 14 amino acids. The CDR3 region is CASSADRARGEQFF. The CDR3 region has the DNA TGCGCCAGCAGCGCGGACAGGGCCAGGGGTGAGCAGTTCTTC. The full variable domain, its missing parts supplied by reference TRBV5-1 and TRBJ2-1, is KAGVTQTPRYLIKTRGQQVTLSCSPISGHRSVSWYQQTPGQGLQFLFEYFSETQRNKGNFPGRFSGRQFSNSRSEMNVSTLELGDSALYLCASSADRARGEQFFGPGTRLTVL.

The rearrangement links TRBV15 to TRBJ2-7; the D gene is possibly TRBD2 (5 bases). The CDR3 has 12 residues. The V and J ends lost 5 bases and 6 bases respectively, with 11 bases between them. Germline V gene lookup returns CDR1 LNHNV and CDR2 YYDKDF (reference sequence). CDR3 protein: CATSLRASEQYF. The CDR3 bases are TGTGCCACCAGCCTGCGGGCGAGCGAGCAGTACTTC.

This chain links TRBV7-9 with TRBJ2-2; a possible D gene is TRBD1 (6 bases). Trimming left V 1 base short and J 3 bases short, with 9 bases between. The CDR3 length is 15 residues. The germline CDR1 and CDR2 sequences are SEHNR and FQNEAQ (reference sequence). The CDR3 sequence is CASSLDRVDTGELFF. In nucleotides, the CDR3 is TGTGCCAGCAGCTTAGACAGGGTTGACACCGGGGAGCTGTTTTTT.